This T cell receptor (beta chain) is from a study of blood T cell repertoires in COVID-19. Study as a whole: Samples taken during acute and convalescent COVID-19 were collected in the United States, Italy and Spain. T cells, B-cell-depleted T cells, or PBMCs supplied cDNA or gDNA.

This CDR3 has 13 amino acids. Looked up from germline, CDR1 is SGHRS and CDR2 is YFSETQ. The V end was cut by 4 bases, the J end by 0 bases, with 7 bases between. Generated by immunoSEQ multiplex PCR, the TCRdb table keeps only in-frame clones and is missing some. Of under 250,000 clones listed, approximately 83% are singletons. Participants' own reports of clinical history determined their cohort assignment. Shortly before study entry, within 2 weeks, exposed participants had met a COVID-19 case. The rearrangement joins TRBV5-1 to TRBJ1-1, with D possibly being TRBD1 (5 bases). The receptor was derived from a woman in her 50s who had been exposed to COVID-19. Sequenced input: PBMCs or T cells enriched from blood (not recorded which). The CDR3 DNA reads TGCGCCAGCAGCCAACAGGTGAACACTGAAGCTTTCTTT. Its protein is CASSQQVNTEAFF.